The subject of this entry is one TCR beta chain. Its antigen specificity is not known. Base qualities were left out, and no much larger clone turns up one base away. The entry originates in a study of shared clonotypes between healthy human individuals (dated by TCRdb to 2020 to 2022). Concerning the study at large: The cohort comprised a couple of women and a few men aged 18 to 49 years. For each donor, CD4 naive and CD4 memory were each given three plates, CD8 naive was given two plates, and CD8 memory was given one plate. To increase sequencing depth and limit assay-specific biases, different laboratories used diverse techniques to prepare libraries and sequence TCR repertoires. Leukapheresis yielded between about 0.85 and 9.5 billion PBMCs per donor. To estimate repertoire size and how much clonotype sharing occurs between individuals, the study deeply sequenced the blood TCR repertoires of five healthy adults. Here is what the overall study found, with its caveats: Naive subsets generally had larger estimated clonotype richness than memory subsets did. Because the study included only a small number of donors, the genetic and exposure-history diversity represented was limited. When several donors were compared, the shared fraction of clonotypes was approximately 5% for naive CD4, approximately 3.3% for naive CD8, 2.3% for memory CD4, and less than 0.45% for memory CD8. Clonotypes shared by all four sorted-subset donors showed higher generation probabilities than non-shared clonotypes. Pairwise subsampling led to the expectation that sequencing depth would affect the degree of clonotype sharing among donors. Sampling was restricted to blood, and TCR repertoires in tissue are likely to differ from TCR repertoires in blood. Rarefaction of sorted-subset datasets indicated incomplete sequencing despite the large sequencing depth.

Using the deep immunoSEQ assay, TCR CDR3 regions were amplified from genomic DNA by multiplex PCR. Genomic DNA extracted from each cell subset was distributed evenly over all wells of several immunoSEQ 96-well plates, and each plate served as one replicate. For sorted subsets, each replicate PCR was loaded with 200 ng genomic DNA, equivalent to 25,000 to 35,000 T cell genomes. Purified libraries were quantified with a Qubit 3.0 fluorometer, sized on a Bioanalyzer 2100, and re-quantified with the KAPA Library Quantification kit. Every immunoSEQ 96-well plate was sequenced on a dedicated single-read 150-cycle Illumina NextSeq 550 flow cell. From the authors' description of their analysis: Because only junctional sequences without quality scores were contained in the immunoSEQ output, filtering matching that applied to full-length reads could not be performed. Sequences were annotated with PyIR, a Python wrapper for IgBLAST v1.9, and V/J genes and CDR3 were assigned using IMGT germline references. Reads were removed for weak V/J assignments (E-value above 1e-6), missing CDR3, stop codons, out-of-frame junctions, or ambiguous translated residues. V3J clonotypes were defined by identical inferred V gene, J gene, and CDR3 amino acid sequence. Percentage overlap between repertoires was computed as shared unique clonotypes divided by the size of the smaller repertoire. RTK rarefaction, the Chao1 estimator, and Recon v2.1 estimates of unobserved clonotypes were used to assess repertoire richness. OLGA was used to compute generation probabilities for all TCRbeta clonotypes that the gDNA method yielded from a handful of donors. The table was pulled from immuneACCESS by TCRdb, which kept in-frame rearrangements only. Such tables lose some clones; where checked, under half of the loss comes from unresolved V genes, and the rest has no known cause. D and trimming come from the DNA, and the V and J calls and clone size come from that table. The sample includes about 120,000 clones, with 68% observed a single time. Jointly, the top ten make up about a quarter of the sample.

Taken from the germline V gene, the CDR1 and CDR2 loops are SGHRS and YFSETQ. The CDR3 contains 15 residues, cysteine and phenylalanine counted. Only the CDR3 DNA is retained, 45 bases long and in frame from the first base. V is reduced by 2 bases and J by 2 bases, leaving a spacing of 13 bases between them. Donors were healthy HIV-negative adults with no recently reported acute infections or vaccinations. Every donor was a Caucasian adult residing in Nashville, Tennessee, USA. CD8 memory samples combined magnetically selected CD45RO+ cells with CCR7-negative CD45RA+ effector memory (TemRA) cells. After blood collection by leukapheresis, PBMCs were isolated using Ficoll-Histopaque density gradient centrifugation and then cryopreserved in the vapor phase of liquid nitrogen. Analytical flow cytometry was used to check the purity and quantity of each magnetically sorted T cell population. Genomic DNA was isolated from every sorted fraction and measured by UV absorbance on a Nanodrop 2000c.

The chain is assembled from TRBV5-1 and TRBJ2-5; 5 matching bases give a weak D call of TRBD2. Sequencing was done on a sample of memory CD8+ T cells sorted from blood. The cell subset or site label, as the study defines it: CD45RO+ cells pooled with CCR7-negative TemRA cells. This sequence was found in a woman in her thirties in good health. The CDR3 protein is CASSLDGNQQETQYF. The nucleotides read TGCGCCAGCAGCTTAGACGGGAACCAACAAGAGACCCAGTACTTC.